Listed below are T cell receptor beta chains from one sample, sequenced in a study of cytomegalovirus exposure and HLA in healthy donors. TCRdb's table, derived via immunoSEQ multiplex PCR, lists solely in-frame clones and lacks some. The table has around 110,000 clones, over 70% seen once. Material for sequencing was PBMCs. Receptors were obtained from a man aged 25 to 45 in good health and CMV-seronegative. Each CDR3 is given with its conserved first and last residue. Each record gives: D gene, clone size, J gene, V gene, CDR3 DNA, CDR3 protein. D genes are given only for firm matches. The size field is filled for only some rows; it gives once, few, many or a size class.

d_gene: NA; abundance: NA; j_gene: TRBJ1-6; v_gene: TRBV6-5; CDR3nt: TGTGCCAGCAGTTCCAACCAAGCCGGTTCACCCCTCCACTTT; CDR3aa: CASSSNQAGSPLHF
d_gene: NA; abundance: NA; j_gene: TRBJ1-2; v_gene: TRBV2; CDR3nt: TGTGCCAGCAGCCCCGCGGCTACCAACTATGGCTACACCTTC; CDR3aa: CASSPAATNYGYTF
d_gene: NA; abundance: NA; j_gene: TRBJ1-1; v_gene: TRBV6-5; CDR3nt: TGTGCCAGCAGTTACGACTCTAACACTGAAGCTTTCTTT; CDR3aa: CASSYDSNTEAFF
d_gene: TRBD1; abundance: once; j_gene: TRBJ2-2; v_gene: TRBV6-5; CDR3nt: TGTGCCAGCAGTCCGACAGGGTCTCGGACCGGGGAGCTGTTTTTT; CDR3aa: CASSPTGSRTGELFF
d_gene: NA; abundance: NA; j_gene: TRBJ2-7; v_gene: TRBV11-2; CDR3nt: TGTGCCAGCAGCCCAATGTGGACAGTTCGGGAGCAGTACTTC; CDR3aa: CASSPMWTVREQYF
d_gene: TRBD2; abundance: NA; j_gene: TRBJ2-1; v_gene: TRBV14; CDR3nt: TGTGCCAGCAGCCAAAGCGGGGATCTAGAGCAGTTCTTC; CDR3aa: CASSQSGDLEQFF
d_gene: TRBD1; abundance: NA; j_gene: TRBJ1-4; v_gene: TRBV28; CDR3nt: TGTGCCAGCAGCCGCCCCGGGACAGGCAAAGAAAAACTGTTTTTT; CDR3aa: CASSRPGTGKEKLFF
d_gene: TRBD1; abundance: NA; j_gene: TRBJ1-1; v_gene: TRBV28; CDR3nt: TGTGCCAGCAGCCTATCCCAGGGGGCTACAGGCACTGAAGCTTTCTTT; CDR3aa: CASSLSQGATGTEAFF
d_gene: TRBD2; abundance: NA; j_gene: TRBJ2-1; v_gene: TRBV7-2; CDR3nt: TGTGCCAGCAGCTCGACTAGCGGGTACAATGAGCAGTTCTTC; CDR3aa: CASSSTSGYNEQFF
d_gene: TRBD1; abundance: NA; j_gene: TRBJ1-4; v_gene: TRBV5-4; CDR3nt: TGTGCCAGCAGCTTGGGTGGGACAGGGGATGAAAAACTGTTTTTT; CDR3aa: CASSLGGTGDEKLFF
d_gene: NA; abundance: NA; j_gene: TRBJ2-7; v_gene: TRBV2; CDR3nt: TGTGCCAGCAAACTAAGGGGGTTGACTGAGCAGTACTTC; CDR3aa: CASKLRGLTEQYF
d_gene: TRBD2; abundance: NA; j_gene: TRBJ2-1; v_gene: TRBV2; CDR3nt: TGTGCCAGCAGAGGGGCTAGCGGGTACAATGAGCAGTTCTTC; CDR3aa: CASRGASGYNEQFF
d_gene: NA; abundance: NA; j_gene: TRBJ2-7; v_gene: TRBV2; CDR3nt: TGTGCCAGCAGGCCCCTGGGAGTAAGCTCCTACGAGCAGTACTTC; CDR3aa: CASRPLGVSSYEQYF
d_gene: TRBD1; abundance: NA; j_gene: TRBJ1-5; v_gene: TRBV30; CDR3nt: TGTGCCTGGAGCGAGGGACAGGCGGGGCAGCCCCAGCATTTT; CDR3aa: CAWSEGQAGQPQHF
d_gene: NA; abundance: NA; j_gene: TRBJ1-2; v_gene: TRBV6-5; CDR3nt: TGTGCCAGCAGTAACGGGGGTTGGGACACCTTC; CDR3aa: CASSNGGWDTF
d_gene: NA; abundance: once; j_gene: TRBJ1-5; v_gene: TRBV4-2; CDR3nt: TGTGCCAGCAGCCCCTCGGACAGTAGCAATCAGCCCCAGCATTTT; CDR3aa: CASSPSDSSNQPQHF
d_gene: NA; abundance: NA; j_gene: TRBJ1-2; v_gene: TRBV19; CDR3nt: TGTGCCAGTAGTATCCGGGAAGGAGGCTACACCTTC; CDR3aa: CASSIREGGYTF
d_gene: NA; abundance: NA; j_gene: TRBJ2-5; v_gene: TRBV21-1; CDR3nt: TGTGCCAGCAGCAAAGATGGAGCGGCGGTTCAAGAGACCCAGTACTTC; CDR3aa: CASSKDGAAVQETQYF
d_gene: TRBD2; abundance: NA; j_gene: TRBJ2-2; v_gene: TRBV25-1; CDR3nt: TGTGCCAGCAGTGCCGGGGGGGCGGGCACCGGGGAGCTGTTTTTT; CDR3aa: CASSAGGAGTGELFF
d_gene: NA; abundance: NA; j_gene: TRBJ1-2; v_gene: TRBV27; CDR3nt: TGTGCCAGCTCCCTTGGGGGGGGTAGCAATGGCTACACCTTC; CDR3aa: CASSLGGGSNGYTF
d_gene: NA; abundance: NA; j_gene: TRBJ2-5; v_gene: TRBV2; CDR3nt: TGTGCCAGCTCGGCCACTAGCTTGTACCAAGAGACCCAGTACTTC; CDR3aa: CASSATSLYQETQYF
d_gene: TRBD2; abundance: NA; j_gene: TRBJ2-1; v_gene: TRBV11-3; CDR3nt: TGTGCCAGCAGCGCCTGGGGGGGAGGAGGCTACAATGAGCAGTTCTTC; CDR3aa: CASSAWGGGGYNEQFF
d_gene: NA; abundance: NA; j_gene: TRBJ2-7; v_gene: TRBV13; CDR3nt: TGTGCCAGCAGCCCGGAACGGGGCTACGAGCAGTACTTC; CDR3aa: CASSPERGYEQYF
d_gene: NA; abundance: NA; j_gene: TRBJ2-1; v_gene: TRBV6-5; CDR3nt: TGTGCCAGCAGCCCCCCAACAGGGCCCTACAATGAGCAGTTCTTC; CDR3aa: CASSPPTGPYNEQFF
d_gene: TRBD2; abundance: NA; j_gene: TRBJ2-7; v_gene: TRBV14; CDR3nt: TGTGCCAGCAGCCACCAGGGACTAGCGGGATACTCCTACGAGCAGTACTTC; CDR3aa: CASSHQGLAGYSYEQYF
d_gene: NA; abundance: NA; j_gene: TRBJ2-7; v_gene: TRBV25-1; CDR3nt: TGTGCCAGCAGCACCGGGCGGAGGGCTAACGAGCAGTACTTC; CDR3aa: CASSTGRRANEQYF
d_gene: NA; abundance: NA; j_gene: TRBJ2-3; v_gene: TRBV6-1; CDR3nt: TGTGCCAGCAGTGAAGTTAGTGGGGGGGGCACTAGCCTAAGCACAGATACGCAGTATTTT; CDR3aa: CASSEVSGGGTSLSTDTQYF
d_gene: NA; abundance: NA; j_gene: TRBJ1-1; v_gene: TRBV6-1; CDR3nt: TGTGCCAGCAGTGAACTGCGGGGGAACACTGAAGCTTTCTTT; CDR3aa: CASSELRGNTEAFF
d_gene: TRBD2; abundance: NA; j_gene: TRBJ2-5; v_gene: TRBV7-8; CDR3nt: TGTGCCAGCAGCTTACGACTAGCGGGAGTGACCCAGTACTTC; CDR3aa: CASSLRLAGVTQYF
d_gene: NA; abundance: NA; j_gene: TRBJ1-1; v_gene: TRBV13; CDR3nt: TGTGCCAGCAGCTCGCAGGGAATGATCGCGAACACTGAAGCTTTCTTT; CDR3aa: CASSSQGMIANTEAFF
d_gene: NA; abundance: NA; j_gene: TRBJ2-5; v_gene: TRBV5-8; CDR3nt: TGTGCCAGCAGCCGGTCACAACAAGTCGGGGAGACCCAGTACTTC; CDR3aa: CASSRSQQVGETQYF
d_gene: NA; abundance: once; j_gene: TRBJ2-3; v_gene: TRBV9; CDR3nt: TGTGCCAGCAGCCCCCGGGGCACAGATACGCAGTATTTT; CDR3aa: CASSPRGTDTQYF
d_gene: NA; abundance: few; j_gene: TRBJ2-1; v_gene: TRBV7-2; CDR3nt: TGTGCCAGCAGCTTACGGGGAGCGAATGAGCAGTTCTTC; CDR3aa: CASSLRGANEQFF
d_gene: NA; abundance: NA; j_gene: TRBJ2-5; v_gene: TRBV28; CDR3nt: TGTGCCAGCAGTTTCAACGGGGAGACCCAGTACTTC; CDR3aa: CASSFNGETQYF
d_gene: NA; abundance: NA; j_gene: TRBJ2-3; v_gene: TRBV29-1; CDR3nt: TGCAGCGTTGGGGTCCGAGGGGGACGGATCACAGATACGCAGTATTTT; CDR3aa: CSVGVRGGRITDTQYF
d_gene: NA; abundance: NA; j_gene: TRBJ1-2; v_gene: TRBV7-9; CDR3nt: TGTGCCAGCAGCTTAGGAGGTCCGCATGGCTACACCTTC; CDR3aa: CASSLGGPHGYTF
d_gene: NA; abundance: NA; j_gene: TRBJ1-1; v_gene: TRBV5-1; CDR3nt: TGCGCCAGCAGCTTGGTTCAGGGGAACACTGAAGCTTTCTTT; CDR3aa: CASSLVQGNTEAFF
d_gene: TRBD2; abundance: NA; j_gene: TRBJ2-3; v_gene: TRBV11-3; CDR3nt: TGTGCCAGCAGCCCCGAACCTGGACTAGCGGGGCTTAGCACAGATACGCAGTATTTT; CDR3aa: CASSPEPGLAGLSTDTQYF
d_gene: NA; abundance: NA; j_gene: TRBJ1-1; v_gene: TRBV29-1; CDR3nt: TGCAGCGTTGAAAGAGGAGGGAACACTGAAGCTTTCTTT; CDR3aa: CSVERGGNTEAFF
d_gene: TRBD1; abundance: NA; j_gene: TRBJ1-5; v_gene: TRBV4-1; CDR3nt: TGCGCCAGCAGCCAAACGACAGGGAGGTCGGGCAATCAGCCCCAGCATTTT; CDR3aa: CASSQTTGRSGNQPQHF
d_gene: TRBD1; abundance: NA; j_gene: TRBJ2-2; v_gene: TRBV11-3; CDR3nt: TGTGCCAGCAGTCTAGGGGGCGACACCGGGGAGCTGTTTTTT; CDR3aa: CASSLGGDTGELFF
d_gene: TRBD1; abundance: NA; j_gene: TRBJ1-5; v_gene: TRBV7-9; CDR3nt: TGTGCCAGCAGCTTAGTGGGACAGGGGCTTCAGCCCCAGCATTTT; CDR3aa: CASSLVGQGLQPQHF
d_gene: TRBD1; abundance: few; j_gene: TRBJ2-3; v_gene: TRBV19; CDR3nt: TGTGCCAGTATCCCAGGGGGAGAGGCAGATACGCAGTATTTT; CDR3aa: CASIPGGEADTQYF
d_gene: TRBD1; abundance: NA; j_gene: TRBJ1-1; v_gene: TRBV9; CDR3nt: TGTGCCAGCAGGGAGATCGGCAGGGGGTCGGTTGAAGCTTTCTTT; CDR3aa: CASREIGRGSVEAFF
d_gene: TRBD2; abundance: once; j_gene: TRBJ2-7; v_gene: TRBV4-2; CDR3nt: TGTGCCAGCGGGGCGTCGGGACTAGCGGGAATGGAGCAGTACTTC; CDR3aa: CASGASGLAGMEQYF
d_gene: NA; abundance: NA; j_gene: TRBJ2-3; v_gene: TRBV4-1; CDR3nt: TGCGCCAGCAGCCAACAGGGATGGGTAGGCACAGATACGCAGTATTTT; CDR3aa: CASSQQGWVGTDTQYF
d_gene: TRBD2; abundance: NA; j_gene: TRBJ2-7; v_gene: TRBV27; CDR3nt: TGTGCCAGCAGTTTATCGGCGGGAGGCCCCTACGAGCAGTACTTC; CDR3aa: CASSLSAGGPYEQYF
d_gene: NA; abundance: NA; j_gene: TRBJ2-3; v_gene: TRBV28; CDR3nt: TGTGCCAGCAGTTTGGACTCGACAAGGGATACGCAGTATTTT; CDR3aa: CASSLDSTRDTQYF
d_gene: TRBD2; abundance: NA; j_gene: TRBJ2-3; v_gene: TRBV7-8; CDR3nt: TGTGCCAGCAGCCAGGGACTAGCGGGACTAGATACGCAGTATTTT; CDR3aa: CASSQGLAGLDTQYF
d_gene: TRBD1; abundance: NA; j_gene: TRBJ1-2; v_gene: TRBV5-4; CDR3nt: TGTGCCAGCAGCTTAGGGACAGCCAACTATGGCTACACCTTC; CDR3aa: CASSLGTANYGYTF